One sample yielded the 29 T cell receptor beta chains listed below, sequenced in a study of blood T cell repertoires in COVID-19 (dated by TCRdb to 2020 to 2021). Libraries were built with the immunoSEQ multiplex PCR assay. The immuneACCESS repertoire file appears here via TCRdb, limited to in-frame rearrangements. These files lack a portion of the clones; in checked studies, under half of the deficit traces to unresolved V genes, and the cause of the others is not known. Present in this sample are roughly 200,000 clones, roughly 77% of which were seen just once. The top ten constitute over 5% of the sample. The sequencing sample was made of peripheral blood. These receptors came from a middle-aged woman with COVID-19, enrolled during active disease.

The chain carries TRBV9 and TRBJ2-4; 14 bases are shared with TRBD2. The germline V gene has CDR1 SGDLS and CDR2 YYNGEE. The length of the CDR3 is 18 residues. The junction had 6 bases not matched to a gene; V was cut back by 3 bases and J by 1 base. CDR3 loop: CASSATWTSGRAKNIQYF. In DNA, the CDR3 is TGTGCCAGCAGCGCCACCTGGACTAGCGGGAGGGCCAAAAACATTCAGTACTTC.

The chain employs TRBV18 and TRBJ1-6, with D perhaps TRBD1 (5 bases). Germline V gives CDR1 KGHSH, CDR2 LQKENI. The CDR3 loop spans 14 amino acids. V lost 3 bases and J lost 4, with 7 bases in between. CDR3 region: CASSPGGYNSPLHF. DNA of the CDR3: TGTGCCAGCTCACCGGGGGGTTATAATTCACCCCTCCACTTT.

The J gene is TRBJ1-1, the V gene TRBV6-2 or TRBV6-3; unclear D gene. The V end was cut by 7 bases, the J end by 1 base, with 13 bases between. This CDR3 is 14 amino acids long. The germline V gene has CDR1 MNHEY and CDR2 SVGEGT. Written as DNA, the CDR3 is TGTGCCAGCACCCCCTTGGCATCGAACACTGAAGCTTTCTTT. Its translation is CASTPLASNTEAFF.

This clone has just one count. The V gene is TRBV28, the J gene TRBJ1-1, with unresolved D. The V end was cut by 4 bases, the J end by 7 bases, with 19 bases between. Germline V lookup: CDR1 MDHEN, CDR2 SYDVKM. This CDR3 contains 15 residues. The CDR3 loop is CASSYVTEGWGEAFF. In DNA form, the CDR3 reads TGTGCCAGCAGTTACGTTACAGAGGGCTGGGGTGAAGCTTTCTTT. Combining the CDR3 with reference TRBV28 and TRBJ1-1 gives the whole variable domain DVKVTQSSRYLVKRTGEKVFLECVQDMDHENMFWYRQDPGLGLRLIYFSYDVKMKEKGDIPEGYSVSREKKERFSLILESASTNQTSMYLCASSYVTEGWGEAFFGQGTRLTVV.

The chain combines TRBV6-5 with TRBJ2-7; 10 bases fit TRBD1. The CDR3 is 14 amino acids. Germline V CDR1 and CDR2: MNHEY, SVGAGI. J lost 0 bases, V lost 6 bases, and 2 bases had no gene match. DNA for the CDR3: TGTGCCAGCAGGGGGACAGGGGACTCCTACGAGCAGTACTTC. Its protein is CASRGTGDSYEQYF.

Here the CDR3 reads CASSQAPQGAVSPLHF. The CDR3 DNA sequence: TGTGCCAGCAGCCAAGCGCCACAGGGGGCGGTTTCACCCCTCCACTTT. The chain links TRBV3-1 (or the pseudogene TRBV3-2) to TRBJ1-6, with TRBD1 matching over 9 bases. CDR1 LGHDT and CDR2 YNNKEL come from the germline V gene (reference sequence). This CDR3 has 16 residues. V lost 1 base, J lost 9 bases, and 7 bases stayed unmatched.

The chain recombines TRBV19 with TRBJ2-5; 8 bases match TRBD1. The germline V gene has CDR1 LNHDA and CDR2 SQIVND (reference sequence). V was pared by 4 bases and J by 2 bases, with 6 bases of the junction left unmatched. CDR3 length: 15 amino acids. The CDR3 is CASSNPRTGQETQYF. The CDR3, as DNA: TGTGCCAGTAGTAACCCGCGGACAGGGCAAGAGACCCAGTACTTC.

This clone has ten or more counts. This chain connects TRBV7-8 to TRBJ2-1; tentative D call: TRBD2 (6 bases). V was shortened by 4 bases and J by 7 bases, with 11 bases between the two germline ends. Germline lookup yields CDR1 SGHVS and CDR2 FQNEAQ. CDR3 length equals 13 residues. DNA for the CDR3: TGTGCCAGCAGCTCCCGGGACTCAAATGAGCAGTTCTTC. Translated: CASSSRDSNEQFF.

The rearrangement uses TRBV5-1 and TRBJ1-5; TRBD1 might be the D (6 bases). CDR3 length equals 12 residues. The germline V gene encodes CDR1 SGHRS and CDR2 YFSETQ. Deletions cut 4 bases from V and 6 bases from J, with 8 bases between. The DNA for the CDR3 is TGCGCCAGCAGCCCGACAGGTCAGCCCCAGCATTTT. Translation: CASSPTGQPQHF.

This clone was observed once. V gene TRBV19 combines with J gene TRBJ2-2; 7 bases fit TRBD2. Germline-derived CDR1 and CDR2 are LNHDA and SQIVND (reference sequence). The CDR3 sequence is 16 residues long. V lost 9 bases and J lost 0; bases outside the gene matches: 10. The CDR3 bases are TGTGCCAGCTTGCGTTTCGGGGGGACGAACACCGGGGAGCTGTTTTTT. As protein: CASLRFGGTNTGELFF.

The J gene is TRBJ2-7, the V gene TRBV2; 10 nucleotides align to TRBD1. The junction had 3 bases not matched to a gene; V was cut back by 5 bases and J by 5 bases. The CDR3 spans 13 residues. The germline V gene encodes CDR1 SNHLY and CDR2 FYNNEI. The CDR3 DNA sequence: TGTGCCAGCAGTTCGGACAGGGGGAACGAGCAGTACTTC. The encoded protein is CASSSDRGNEQYF. Full variable domain (remainder filled in from reference TRBV2 and TRBJ2-7): EPEVTQTPSHQVTQMGQEVILRCVPISNHLYFYWYRQILGQKVEFLVSFYNNEISEKSEIFDDQFSVERPDGSNFTLKIRSTKLEDSAMYFCASSSDRGNEQYFGPGTRLTVT.

The chain couples TRBV5-1 to TRBJ1-2; 10 nucleotides line up with TRBD1. Germline V lookup: CDR1 SGHRS, CDR2 YFSETQ. This CDR3 is 14 amino acids long. The ends lost 5 bases at V and 6 bases at J; junction bases unmatched: 7. In DNA, the CDR3 is TGCGCCAGCAGGGGACAGGGGCCGGTTGATGGCTACACCTTC. Protein sequence: CASRGQGPVDGYTF.

The chain uses TRBV19 and TRBJ1-6; TRBD1 might be the D (5 bases). CDR1 and CDR2 (germline): LNHDA, SQIVND (reference sequence). There are 16 residues in the CDR3. V lost 4 bases to trimming and J lost 3 bases, with 13 bases between them. Written as DNA, the CDR3 is TGTGCCAGTAGTAGCGGGACGTCAGTCTATAATTCACCCCTCCACTTT. Translated, it gives CASSSGTSVYNSPLHF.

V gene TRBV18 combines with J gene TRBJ1-1; 9 nucleotides line up with TRBD1. V was pared by 3 bases and J by 5 bases, with 4 bases of the junction left unmatched. Germline V lookup: CDR1 KGHSH, CDR2 LQKENI. The CDR3 spans 14 residues. This chain's CDR3 is CASSPGQGRTEAFF. In DNA form, the CDR3 reads TGTGCCAGCTCACCGGGACAGGGAAGGACTGAAGCTTTCTTT.

The genes are TRBV16 and TRBJ1-2, with D tentatively TRBD1 (5 bases). This CDR3 spans 15 amino acids. The germline V gene has CDR1 KGHSY and CDR2 FQNENV. Trimming removed 2 bases at V and 6 bases at J, with 16 bases between. The CDR3 nucleotides are TGTGCCAGCAGCCAAAGACAGTCACCTCCAGATGGCTACACCTTC. This encodes CASSQRQSPPDGYTF.

The chain combines TRBV12-3 or TRBV12-4 with TRBJ1-1; D unclear. This CDR3 is 13 amino acids long. The V and J ends lost 6 bases and 3 bases respectively, with 11 bases between them. The CDR3: CASRAGAYTEAFF. As DNA, the CDR3 is TGTGCCAGCAGAGCGGGCGCGTACACTGAAGCTTTCTTT.

The CDR3 DNA sequence: TGTGCCAGCAGCCCCGGGACAGGGGGCTTCCTGGAGCAGTACTTC. As protein: CASSPGTGGFLEQYF. V and J are TRBV3-1 (or the pseudogene TRBV3-2) and TRBJ2-7; 12 bases are shared with TRBD1. V dropped 4 bases and J dropped 7; count of bases not matched to a gene: 8. CDR3 size: 15 residues. CDR1 and CDR2 (germline): LGHDT, YNNKEL (reference sequence).

This CDR3 reads CASSPGTGGLGNSNQPQHF. DNA for the CDR3: TGTGCCAGCAGTCCAGGGACAGGGGGCCTCGGGAATAGCAATCAGCCCCAGCATTTT. The chain joins TRBV28 to TRBJ1-5; 12 bases match TRBD1. This CDR3 comprises 19 residues. V shed 5 bases, J shed 0 bases, and the junction held 11 bases outside the gene matches. Looked up from germline, CDR1 is MDHEN and CDR2 is SYDVKM.

V and J are TRBV12-5 and TRBJ2-6; TRBD1 matches 11 bases. V shed 5 bases and J 2 bases; nucleotides not matched to a gene: 8. The CDR3 totals 18 residues. Germline V CDR1 and CDR2: LGHNT, FRNRAP. The DNA for the CDR3 is TGTGCTAGTGGTAGAACCGGGACAGGGGGACCTGGGGCCAACGTCCTGACTTTC. Amino acid sequence: CASGRTGTGGPGANVLTF. The variable domain in full, with the rest retrieved from reference TRBV12-5 and TRBJ2-6, is DARVTQTPRHKVTEMGQEVTMRCQPILGHNTVFWYRQTMMQGLELLAYFRNRAPLDDSGMPKDRFSAEMPDATLATLKIQPSEPRDSAVYFCASGRTGTGGPGANVLTFGAGSRLTVL.

This clone was seen more than once but under ten times. The chain links TRBV6-5 to TRBJ2-1; D may be TRBD2 (6 bases). The CDR3 covers 14 residues. CDR1 is MNHEY, CDR2 SVGAGI, per germline. Trimming cost V 0 bases and J 8 bases, with 11 bases left between them. The CDR3 DNA reads as TGTGCCAGCAGTTACTCTGGGGGGAGCCATGAGCAGTTCTTC. It encodes CASSYSGGSHEQFF.

The J gene is TRBJ1-1, the V gene TRBV30; no clear D gene. The V end lost 2 bases, the J end lost 1 base, and 8 bases lay between the germline ends. The CDR3 length is 13 residues. Germline V gene data show CDR1 as GTSNPN and CDR2 as SVGIG (reference sequence). The CDR3, as DNA: TGTGCCTGGAGTCAACTCCAGAACACTGAAGCTTTCTTT. This translates into CAWSQLQNTEAFF.

The chain recombines TRBV25-1 with TRBJ2-7, with D perhaps matching TRBD1 (7 bases). V was trimmed by 3 bases and J by 5 bases, leaving 14 bases between them. Germline loops: CDR1 MGHDK, CDR2 SYGVNS. The CDR3 contains 14 residues. The CDR3 loop reads CASSDRRRGDEQYF. The DNA for the CDR3 is TGTGCCAGCAGTGATCGACGCAGGGGGGACGAGCAGTACTTC.

This chain links TRBV7-2 with TRBJ1-2; 9 nucleotides line up with TRBD1. Germline CDR1 SGHTA, CDR2 FQGNSA. CDR3 length: 15 amino acids. With V trimmed by 4 bases and J by 6 bases, 9 bases remained unmatched. Here the CDR3 DNA reads TGTGCCAGCAGCTCAGCAGGACAGGGGCCTCATGGCTACACCTTC. Its protein product is CASSSAGQGPHGYTF.

This clone was detected once. CDR3 in amino acids: CSVLRLFETSGRGEQFF. CDR3 DNA sequence: TGCAGCGTTTTGAGGTTGTTTGAGACTAGCGGGAGAGGTGAGCAGTTCTTC. The gene calls are TRBV29-1 and TRBJ2-1; TRBD2 agrees at 12 bases. The CDR3 contains 17 residues. CDR1 is SQVTM, CDR2 ANQGSEA, per germline. Germline trimming cut 5 bases from V and 9 bases from J; bases unmatched to any gene: 17.

This chain links TRBV5-1 with TRBJ2-5, with TRBD2 identical over 10 bases. In germline, CDR1 is SGHRS, CDR2 YFSETQ. CDR3 size: 16 residues. Losses at the gene ends were 2 bases for V and 5 bases for J; bases not matched to a gene: 9. The DNA for the CDR3 is TGCGCCAGCAGCTTCCCTCTAGCGGGAGTCCGCGAGACCCAGTACTTC. Amino acid sequence: CASSFPLAGVRETQYF.

V usage is TRBV4-2 and J usage is TRBJ1-2; D unclear. Deletions cut 1 base from V and 0 bases from J, with 9 bases between. CDR1 LGHNA and CDR2 YNFKEQ come from the germline V gene. The CDR3 consists of 15 residues. For the CDR3, the DNA is TGTGCCAGCAGCCAAGGAGGGAAAACTAACTATGGCTACACCTTC. Its translation: CASSQGGKTNYGYTF.

The chain combines TRBV7-9 with TRBJ2-6, with D unclear. The germline V and J ends were trimmed by 1 base and 0 bases, with 7 bases remaining between them. The length of the CDR3 is 16 residues. Germline V CDR1 and CDR2: SEHNR, FQNEAQ (reference sequence). The CDR3 region has the DNA TGTGCCAGCAGCTTAGTACAGACCTCTGGGGCCAACGTCCTGACTTTC. Encoded protein: CASSLVQTSGANVLTF.

The V gene is TRBV5-1, the J gene TRBJ1-6; 7 nucleotides agree with TRBD1. V shed 3 bases, J shed 5 bases, and the junction held 5 bases outside the gene matches. CDR1 SGHRS and CDR2 YFSETQ come from the germline V gene. The CDR3 contains 15 residues. CDR3 coding DNA: TGCGCCAGCAGCTCATGGGACAGCCATAATTCACCCCTCCACTTT. It yields the protein CASSSWDSHNSPLHF.

The chain recombines TRBV6-5 with TRBJ1-5, with D unclear. Germline CDR1 MNHEY, CDR2 SVGAGI. The V and J ends lost 0 bases and 0 bases respectively, with 6 bases between them. This CDR3 comprises 15 residues. CDR3 amino acids: CASSYSVHSNQPQHF. In nucleotides, the CDR3 is TGTGCCAGCAGTTACTCGGTACATAGCAATCAGCCCCAGCATTTT.